The clone carrying this TCR beta chain has just a few counts. Its antigen is currently unknown. This entry belongs to a study of T cells in Graves' hyperthyroidism and ophthalmopathy. Overall study findings and caveats: The model identified upcoming ophthalmopathy a median about 7.1 months ahead of onset. Most thyroid-expanded clonotypes above 0.001 were also found in blood. Separating ophthalmopathy from stable hyperthyroidism was achieved by a 13 V-J model.

The CDR3 contains 13 residues. CDR1 SEHNR and CDR2 FQNEAQ come from the germline V gene (reference sequence). With 5 bases removed from V and 4 bases from J, the gap between germline ends came to 12 bases. The CDR3 regions of TCR beta were amplified from RNA transcripts. TCR CDR3 underwent first-round RT-PCR with the HTBI primer set. TCRdb re-derived calls from the multiplex PCR reads in MiXCR, one entry per CDR3 protein. The sample lists 480,000 or so distinct CDR3 sequences; over 45% were seen once. The chain couples TRBV7-9 to TRBJ2-7, with D possibly TRBD2 on 6 matching bases. The sequence was obtained from an adult woman with Graves' disease, either hyperthyroidism or ophthalmopathy (not recorded which). What was sequenced was peripheral blood or thyroid tissue (not recorded which). DNA of the CDR3: TGTGCCAGCAGCCCTACGGCGGGGTACGAGCAGTACTTC. This codes for CASSPTAGYEQYF.